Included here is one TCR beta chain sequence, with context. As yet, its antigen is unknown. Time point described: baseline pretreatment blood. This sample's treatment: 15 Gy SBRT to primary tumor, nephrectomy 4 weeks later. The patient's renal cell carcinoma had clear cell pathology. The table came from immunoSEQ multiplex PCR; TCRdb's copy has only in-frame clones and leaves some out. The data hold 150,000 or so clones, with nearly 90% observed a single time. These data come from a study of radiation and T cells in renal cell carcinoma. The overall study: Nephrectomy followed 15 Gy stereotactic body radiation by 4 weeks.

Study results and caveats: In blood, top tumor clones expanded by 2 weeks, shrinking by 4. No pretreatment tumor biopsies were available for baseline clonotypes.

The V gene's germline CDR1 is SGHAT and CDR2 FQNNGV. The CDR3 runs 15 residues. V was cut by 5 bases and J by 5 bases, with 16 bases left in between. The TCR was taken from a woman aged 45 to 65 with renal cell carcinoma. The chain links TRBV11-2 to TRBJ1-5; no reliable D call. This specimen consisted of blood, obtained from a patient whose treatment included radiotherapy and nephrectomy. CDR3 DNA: TGTGCCAGCAGCCTCCACCCCGGCGTAGATCAGCCCCAGCATTTT. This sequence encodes CASSLHPGVDQPQHF.